Sequencing of this T cell receptor beta chain was carried out in a study of vaccination effects on CD4 cells after COVID-19. Clones were read by immunoSEQ multiplex PCR, and TCRdb kept only the in-frame ones, dropping some. In the table there are about 70,000 clones, 73% of which are singletons. The ends were cut back, 6 bases at V and 4 bases at J, with 13 bases in the middle. The CDR3 has 14 residues. CDR1 and CDR2 from the germline V gene are SGHKS and YYEKEE (reference sequence). Antigen-specific CD4+ T cell clonotypes were called by their expansion after viral peptide-pool culture in ViraFEST. An approximately 10-day culture period preceded the isolation of CD4+ T cells. Sometime from March through December 2020, the person acquired a SARS-CoV-2 infection that PCR confirmed. It was an HIV-1 Nef peptide pool that made up the negative control culture. Details on this clone: Its antigen is not identified.

Sequences were derived from CD4+ T cells from PBMCs cultured with HIV peptides, sampled before COVID-19 vaccination. Subset defined: HIV-1 Nef peptide pool negative control/reference culture. This receptor was taken from a human donor who had a prior SARS-CoV-2 infection. The chain has TRBV5-5 and TRBJ2-2; D is possibly TRBD1 or TRBD2 (6 bases each). The CDR3 nucleotides read TGTGCCAGCACGGGGGCTAGATCCACCGGGGAGCTGTTTTTT. Amino acids: CASTGARSTGELFF.